The 8 T cell receptor beta chains given below trace back to one sample, sequenced in a study of blood T cell repertoires in COVID-19. Measured with immunoSEQ multiplex PCR; TCRdb has only the in-frame clones, and not every one. The sample holds roughly 300,000 clones, approximately 91% seen once. Specimen: PBMCs or T cells enriched from blood (not recorded which). Receptors were obtained from a woman in her forties with acute COVID-19.

The gene calls are TRBV7-8 and TRBJ2-3; maybe TRBD2 (7 bases). The CDR3 is 17 amino acids. Trimming cost V 5 bases and J 7 bases, with 25 bases left between them. Germline loops: CDR1 SGHVS, CDR2 FQNEAQ. Written as DNA, the CDR3 is TGTGCCAGCAGCACCCTCGGGGGCGGGGGTTCATTTTATACGCAGTATTTT. Translated, it gives CASSTLGGGGSFYTQYF.

The genes are TRBV5-4 and TRBJ1-1; maybe TRBD1 (5 bases). This CDR3 spans 15 amino acids. V was shortened by 6 bases and J by 4 bases, with 19 bases between the two germline ends. Per germline, CDR1 SGHNT and CDR2 YYREEE (reference sequence). The CDR3 reads CASNLGRGGGTEAFF. In DNA, the CDR3 is TGTGCCAGCAACCTCGGGCGGGGCGGAGGCACTGAAGCTTTCTTT.

The rearrangement uses TRBV19 and TRBJ1-3; 7 nucleotides align to TRBD1. The CDR3 totals 15 residues. Trimming removed 5 bases from V and 2 bases from J; junction bases left unmatched: 6. Germline-derived CDR1 and CDR2 are LNHDA and SQIVND (reference sequence). CDR3 coding DNA: TGTGCCAGTAGTCTAGGGGACAGCCCTGGAAACACCATATATTTT. Translation: CASSLGDSPGNTIYF.

The rearrangement joins TRBV6-5 to TRBJ2-1; TRBD2 might be the D (7 bases). The CDR3 extends over 16 amino acids. Looked up from germline, CDR1 is MNHEY and CDR2 is SVGAGI. The V end lost 0 bases, the J end lost 8 bases, and 17 bases lay between the germline ends. The CDR3 reads CASSYSWGGAVDEQFF. The CDR3 bases are TGTGCCAGCAGTTACTCATGGGGGGGCGCGGTGGATGAGCAGTTCTTC.

J is TRBJ1-6 and V is TRBV21-1. TRBV21-1 is shown as a pseudogene. This CDR3 has 17 amino acids. CDR3 nucleotide sequence: TGTGCCAGCAGCAACCCTCGGGGCAAGGGAGGGTTTTCACCCCTCCACTTT. Its protein is CASSNPRGKGGFSPLHF.

This chain uses TRBV2 with TRBJ2-2; 8 positions agree with TRBD1. V lost 8 bases, J lost 7 bases, and 6 bases stayed unmatched. Germline CDR1 and CDR2: SNHLY and FYNNEI. The CDR3 has 13 amino acids. The CDR3 spells CASETGEDGELFF. CDR3 sequence (DNA): TGTGCCAGCGAGACAGGGGAGGACGGGGAGCTGTTTTTT.

The chain has TRBV19 and TRBJ2-7, with D perhaps matching TRBD2 (7 bases). V was clipped by 7 bases and J by 5 bases, with 18 bases between them. Per the germline V gene, CDR1 is LNHDA and CDR2 is SQIVND (reference sequence). This CDR3 spans 14 amino acids. In DNA form, the CDR3 reads TGTGCCAGTACCCCCGTACGGGGGGCGAACGAGCAGTACTTC. Its protein is CASTPVRGANEQYF.

This clone was observed a handful of times. The chain carries TRBV5-1 and TRBJ1-2, with D perhaps matching TRBD1 (5 bases). Germline lookup yields CDR1 SGHRS and CDR2 YFSETQ. The CDR3 runs 15 residues. V dropped 0 bases and J dropped 0 bases, with 9 bases sitting between them. CDR3 loop: CASSLAGGANYGYTF. CDR3 nucleotides: TGCGCCAGCAGCTTGGCGGGGGGAGCTAACTATGGCTACACCTTC. The variable domain in full, with the rest retrieved from reference TRBV5-1 and TRBJ1-2, is KAGVTQTPRYLIKTRGQQVTLSCSPISGHRSVSWYQQTPGQGLQFLFEYFSETQRNKGNFPGRFSGRQFSNSRSEMNVSTLELGDSALYLCASSLAGGANYGYTFGSGTRLTVV.